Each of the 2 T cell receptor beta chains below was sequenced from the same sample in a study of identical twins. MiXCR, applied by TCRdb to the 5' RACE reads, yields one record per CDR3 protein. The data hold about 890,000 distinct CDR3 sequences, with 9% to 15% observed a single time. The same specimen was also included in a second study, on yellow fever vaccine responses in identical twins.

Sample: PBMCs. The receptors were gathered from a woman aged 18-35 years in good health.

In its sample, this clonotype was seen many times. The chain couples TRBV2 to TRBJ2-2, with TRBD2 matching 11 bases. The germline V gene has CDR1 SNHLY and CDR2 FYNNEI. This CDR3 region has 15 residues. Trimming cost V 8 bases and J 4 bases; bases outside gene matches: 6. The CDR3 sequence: CASRGTSGRTGELFF. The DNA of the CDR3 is TGTGCCAGCCGGGGGACTAGCGGCCGCACCGGGGAGCTGTTTTTT.

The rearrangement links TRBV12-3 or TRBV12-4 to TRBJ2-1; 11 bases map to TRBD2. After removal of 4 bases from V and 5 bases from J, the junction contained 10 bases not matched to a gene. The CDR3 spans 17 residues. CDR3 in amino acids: CASSSPDSGRVNNEQFF. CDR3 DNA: TGTGCCAGCAGTTCCCCTGATAGCGGGAGGGTAAACAATGAGCAGTTCTTC.